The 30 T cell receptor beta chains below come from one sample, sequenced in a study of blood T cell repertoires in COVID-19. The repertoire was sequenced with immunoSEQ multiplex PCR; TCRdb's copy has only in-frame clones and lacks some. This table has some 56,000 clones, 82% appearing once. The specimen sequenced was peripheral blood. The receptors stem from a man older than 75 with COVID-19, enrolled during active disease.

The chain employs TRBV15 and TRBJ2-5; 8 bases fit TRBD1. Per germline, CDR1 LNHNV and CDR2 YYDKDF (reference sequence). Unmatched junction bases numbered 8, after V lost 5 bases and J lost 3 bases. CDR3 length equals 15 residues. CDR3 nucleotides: TGTGCCACCAGCCGACAGGGGAACATCGAAGAGACCCAGTACTTC. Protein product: CATSRQGNIEETQYF.

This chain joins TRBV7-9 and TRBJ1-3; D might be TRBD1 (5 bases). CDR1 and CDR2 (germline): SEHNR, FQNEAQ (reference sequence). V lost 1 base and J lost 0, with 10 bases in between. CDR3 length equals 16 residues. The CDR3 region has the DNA TGTGCCAGCAGCTTAGTCGGGCAGGGCTCTGGAAACACCATATATTTT. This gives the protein CASSLVGQGSGNTIYF. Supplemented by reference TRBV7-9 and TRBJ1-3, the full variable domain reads DTGVSQNPRHKITKRGQNVTFRCDPISEHNRLYWYRQTLGQGPEFLTYFQNEAQLEKSRLLSDRFSAERPKGSFSTLEIQRTEQGDSAMYLCASSLVGQGSGNTIYFGEGSWLTVV.

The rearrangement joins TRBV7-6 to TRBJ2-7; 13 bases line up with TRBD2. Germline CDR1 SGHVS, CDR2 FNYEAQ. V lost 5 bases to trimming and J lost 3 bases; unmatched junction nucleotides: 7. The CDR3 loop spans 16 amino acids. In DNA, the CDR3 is TGTGCCAGCAGCCCTGGACTAGCGGGAGTATGCTACGAGCAGTACGTC. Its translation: CASSPGLAGVCYEQYV.

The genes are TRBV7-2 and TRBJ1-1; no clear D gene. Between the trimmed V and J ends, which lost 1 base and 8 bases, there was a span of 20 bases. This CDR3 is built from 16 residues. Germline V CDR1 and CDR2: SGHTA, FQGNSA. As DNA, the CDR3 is TGTGCCAGCAGCTTAGGTGGCCCGAAAGCCTTAGCGGAAGCTTTCTTT. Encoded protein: CASSLGGPKALAEAFF. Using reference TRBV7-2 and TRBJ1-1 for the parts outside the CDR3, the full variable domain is GAGVSQSPSNKVTEKGKDVELRCDPISGHTALYWYRQSLGQGLEFLIYFQGNSAPDKSGLPSDRFSAERTGGSVSTLTIQRTQQEDSAVYLCASSLGGPKALAEAFFGQGTRLTVV.

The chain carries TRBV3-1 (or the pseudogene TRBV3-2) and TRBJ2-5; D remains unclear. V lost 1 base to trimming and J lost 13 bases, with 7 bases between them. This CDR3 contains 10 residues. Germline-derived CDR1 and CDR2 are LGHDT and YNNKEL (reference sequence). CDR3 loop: CASSQGPWYF. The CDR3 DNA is TGTGCCAGCAGCCAAGGGCCATGGTACTTC.

In nucleotides, the CDR3 is TGTGCCAGCAGTCAACAGGGGGCGGACACTGAAGCTTTCTTT. Its translation: CASSQQGADTEAFF. The V gene is TRBV5-4, the J gene TRBJ1-1; TRBD1 matches 9 bases. Trimming cost V 5 bases and J 3 bases; bases outside gene matches: 5. The CDR3 is 14 amino acids. The germline V gene has CDR1 SGHNT and CDR2 YYREEE (reference sequence).

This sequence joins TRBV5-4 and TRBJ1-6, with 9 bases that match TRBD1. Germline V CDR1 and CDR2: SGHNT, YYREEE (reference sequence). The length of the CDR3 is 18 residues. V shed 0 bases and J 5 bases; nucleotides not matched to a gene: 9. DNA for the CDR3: TGTGCCAGCAGCTTGGGACAGGGGGGTCGTGGAAATAATTCACCCCTCCACTTT. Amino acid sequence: CASSLGQGGRGNNSPLHF.

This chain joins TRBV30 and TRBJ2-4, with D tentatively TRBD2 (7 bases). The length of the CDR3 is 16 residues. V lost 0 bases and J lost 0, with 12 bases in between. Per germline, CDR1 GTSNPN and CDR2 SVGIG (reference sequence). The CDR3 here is CAWSVLGGGAKNIQYF. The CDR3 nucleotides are TGTGCCTGGAGTGTACTGGGAGGGGGAGCCAAAAACATTCAGTACTTC.

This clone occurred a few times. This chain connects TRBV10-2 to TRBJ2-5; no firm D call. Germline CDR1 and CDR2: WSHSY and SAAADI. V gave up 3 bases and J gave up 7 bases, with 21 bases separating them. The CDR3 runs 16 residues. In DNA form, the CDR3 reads TGCGCCAGCAGTGAACCGGCTAGGCCCATATTAAGGACCCAGTACTTC. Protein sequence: CASSEPARPILRTQYF.

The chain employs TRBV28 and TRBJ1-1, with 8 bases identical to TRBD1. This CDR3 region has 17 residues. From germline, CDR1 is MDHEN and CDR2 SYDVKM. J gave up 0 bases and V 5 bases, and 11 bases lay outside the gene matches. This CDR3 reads CASSNRLTGVMNTEAFF. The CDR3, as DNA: TGTGCCAGCAGTAACCGCCTGACAGGGGTTATGAACACTGAAGCTTTCTTT.

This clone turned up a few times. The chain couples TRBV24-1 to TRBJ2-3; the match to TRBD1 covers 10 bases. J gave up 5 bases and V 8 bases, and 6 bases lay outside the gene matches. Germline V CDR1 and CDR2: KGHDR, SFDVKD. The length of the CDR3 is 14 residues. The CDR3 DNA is TGTGCCACCACTGGGACAGGGGCGTTAGATACGCAGTATTTT. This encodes CATTGTGALDTQYF.

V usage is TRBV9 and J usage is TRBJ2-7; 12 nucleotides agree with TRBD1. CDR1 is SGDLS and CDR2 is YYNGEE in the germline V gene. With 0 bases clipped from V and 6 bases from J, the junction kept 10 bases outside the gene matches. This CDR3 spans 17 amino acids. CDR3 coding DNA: TGTGCCAGCAGCGTAGAGGGGACAGGGGGCGTTTTGGGCGAGCAGTACTTC. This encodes CASSVEGTGGVLGEQYF.

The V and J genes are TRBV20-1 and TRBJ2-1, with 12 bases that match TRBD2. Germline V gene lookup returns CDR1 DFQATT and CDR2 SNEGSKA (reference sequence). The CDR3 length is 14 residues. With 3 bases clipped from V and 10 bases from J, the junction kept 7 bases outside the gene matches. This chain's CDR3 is CSASRETSGREQFF. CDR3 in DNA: TGCAGTGCTAGTAGGGAAACTAGCGGGAGGGAGCAGTTCTTC.

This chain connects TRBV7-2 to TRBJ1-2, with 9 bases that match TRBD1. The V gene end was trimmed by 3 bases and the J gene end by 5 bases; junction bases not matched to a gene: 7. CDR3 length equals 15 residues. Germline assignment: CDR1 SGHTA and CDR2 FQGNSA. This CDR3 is CASSFTQGAWYGYTF. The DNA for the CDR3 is TGTGCCAGCAGCTTTACACAGGGGGCTTGGTATGGCTACACCTTC.

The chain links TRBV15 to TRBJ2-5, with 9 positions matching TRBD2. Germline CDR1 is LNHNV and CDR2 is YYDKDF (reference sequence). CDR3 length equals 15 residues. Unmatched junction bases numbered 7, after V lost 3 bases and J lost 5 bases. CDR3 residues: CATSRSPSGTETQYF. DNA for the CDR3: TGTGCCACCAGCAGGTCCCCTAGCGGGACGGAGACCCAGTACTTC.

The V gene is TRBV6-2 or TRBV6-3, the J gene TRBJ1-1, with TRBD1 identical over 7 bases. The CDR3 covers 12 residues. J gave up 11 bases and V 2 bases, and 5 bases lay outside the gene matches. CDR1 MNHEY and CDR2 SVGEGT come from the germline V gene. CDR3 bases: TGTGCCAGCAGTTACGGGCAGGGACAGGCTTTCTTT. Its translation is CASSYGQGQAFF.

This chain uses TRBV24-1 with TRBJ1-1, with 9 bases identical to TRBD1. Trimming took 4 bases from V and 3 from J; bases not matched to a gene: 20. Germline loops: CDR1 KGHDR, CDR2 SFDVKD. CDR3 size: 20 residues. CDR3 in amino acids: CATSDHIMGQGESGHTEAFF. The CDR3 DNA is TGTGCCACCAGTGACCACATAATGGGACAGGGAGAGTCTGGGCACACTGAAGCTTTCTTT.

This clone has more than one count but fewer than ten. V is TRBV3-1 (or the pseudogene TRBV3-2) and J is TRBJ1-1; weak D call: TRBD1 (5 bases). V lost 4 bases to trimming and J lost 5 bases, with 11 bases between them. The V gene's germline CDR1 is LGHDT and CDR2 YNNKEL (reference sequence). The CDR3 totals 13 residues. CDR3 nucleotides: TGTGCCAGCAGCCCTGGGGGGAAGACTGAAGCTTTCTTT. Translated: CASSPGGKTEAFF.

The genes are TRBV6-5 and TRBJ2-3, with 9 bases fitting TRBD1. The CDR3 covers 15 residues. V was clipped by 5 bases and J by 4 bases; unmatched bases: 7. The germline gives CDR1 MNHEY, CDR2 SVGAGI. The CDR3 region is CASSQGGQGADTQYF. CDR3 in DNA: TGTGCCAGCAGTCAGGGGGGACAGGGAGCAGATACGCAGTATTTT.

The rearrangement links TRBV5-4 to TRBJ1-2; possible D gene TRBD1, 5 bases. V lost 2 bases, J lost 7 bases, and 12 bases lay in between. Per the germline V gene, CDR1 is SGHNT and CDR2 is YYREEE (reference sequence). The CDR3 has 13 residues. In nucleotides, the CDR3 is TGTGCCAGCAGCTTCCCGCAGGGCATTGGCTACACCTTC. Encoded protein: CASSFPQGIGYTF.

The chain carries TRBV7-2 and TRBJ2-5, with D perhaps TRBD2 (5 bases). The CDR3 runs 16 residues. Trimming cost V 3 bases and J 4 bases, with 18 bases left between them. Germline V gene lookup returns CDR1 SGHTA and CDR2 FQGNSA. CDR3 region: CASSFTSGKGGETQYF. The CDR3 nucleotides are TGTGCCAGCAGCTTTACGTCCGGGAAGGGTGGAGAGACCCAGTACTTC.

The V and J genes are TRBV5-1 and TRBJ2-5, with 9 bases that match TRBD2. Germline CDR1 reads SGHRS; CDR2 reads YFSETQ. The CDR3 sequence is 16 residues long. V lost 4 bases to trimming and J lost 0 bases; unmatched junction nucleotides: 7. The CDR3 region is CASSPGPSGNQETQYF. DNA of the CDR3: TGCGCCAGCAGCCCGGGGCCTAGCGGGAACCAAGAGACCCAGTACTTC.

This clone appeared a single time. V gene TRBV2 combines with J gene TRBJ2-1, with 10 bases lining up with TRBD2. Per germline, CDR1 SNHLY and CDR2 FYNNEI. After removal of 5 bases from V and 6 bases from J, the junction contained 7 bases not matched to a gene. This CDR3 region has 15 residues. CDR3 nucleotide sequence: TGTGCCAGCAGTCTGGTAGCGGGAGGTGCCAATGAGCAGTTCTTC. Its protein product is CASSLVAGGANEQFF.

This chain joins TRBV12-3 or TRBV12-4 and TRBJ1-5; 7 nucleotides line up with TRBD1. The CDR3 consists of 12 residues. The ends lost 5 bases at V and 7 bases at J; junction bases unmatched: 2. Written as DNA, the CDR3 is TGTGCCAGCAGTACAGGGGACCAGCCCCAGCATTTT. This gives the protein CASSTGDQPQHF.

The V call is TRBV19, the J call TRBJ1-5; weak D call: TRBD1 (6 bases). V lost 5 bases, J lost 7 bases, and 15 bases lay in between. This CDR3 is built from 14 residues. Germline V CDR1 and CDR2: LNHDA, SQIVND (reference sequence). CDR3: CASSADRRLQPQHF. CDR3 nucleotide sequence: TGTGCCAGTAGTGCGGACAGAAGGTTACAGCCCCAGCATTTT.

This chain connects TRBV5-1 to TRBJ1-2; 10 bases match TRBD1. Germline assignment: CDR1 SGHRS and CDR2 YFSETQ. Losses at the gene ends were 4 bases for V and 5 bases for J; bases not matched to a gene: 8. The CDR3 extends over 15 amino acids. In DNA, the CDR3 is TGCGCCAGCAGCCGAGGGACAGGGGCGGAATATGGCTACACCTTC. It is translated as CASSRGTGAEYGYTF. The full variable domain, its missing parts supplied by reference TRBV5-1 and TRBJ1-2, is KAGVTQTPRYLIKTRGQQVTLSCSPISGHRSVSWYQQTPGQGLQFLFEYFSETQRNKGNFPGRFSGRQFSNSRSEMNVSTLELGDSALYLCASSRGTGAEYGYTFGSGTRLTVV.

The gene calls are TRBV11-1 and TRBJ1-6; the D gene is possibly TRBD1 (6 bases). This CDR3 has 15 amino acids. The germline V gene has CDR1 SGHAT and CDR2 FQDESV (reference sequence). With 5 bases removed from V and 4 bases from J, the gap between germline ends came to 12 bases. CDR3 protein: CASSLQGGYNSPLHF. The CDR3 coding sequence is TGTGCCAGCAGCCTACAAGGGGGATATAATTCACCCCTCCACTTT.

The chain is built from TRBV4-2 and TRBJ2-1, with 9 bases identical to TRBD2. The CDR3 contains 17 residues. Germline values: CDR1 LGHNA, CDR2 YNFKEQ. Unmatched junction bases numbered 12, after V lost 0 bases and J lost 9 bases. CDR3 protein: CASSQEGPAGGLREQFF. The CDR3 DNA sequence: TGTGCCAGCAGCCAAGAAGGGCCGGCGGGGGGGCTCCGTGAGCAGTTCTTC.

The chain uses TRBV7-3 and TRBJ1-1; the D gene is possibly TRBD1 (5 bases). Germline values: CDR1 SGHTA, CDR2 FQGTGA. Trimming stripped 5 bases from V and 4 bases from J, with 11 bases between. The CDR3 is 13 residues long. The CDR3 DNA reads TGTGCCAGCAGCCCCGGGGGGTCCACTGAAGCTTTCTTT. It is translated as CASSPGGSTEAFF.

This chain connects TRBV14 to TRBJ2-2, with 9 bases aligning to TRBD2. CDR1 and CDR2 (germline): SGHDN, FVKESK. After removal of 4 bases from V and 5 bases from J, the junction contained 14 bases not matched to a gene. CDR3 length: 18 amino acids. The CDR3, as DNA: TGTGCCAGCAGCCTAACTAGTTGGCGGGAGGGCCGAACCGGGGAGCTGTTTTTT. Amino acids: CASSLTSWREGRTGELFF.